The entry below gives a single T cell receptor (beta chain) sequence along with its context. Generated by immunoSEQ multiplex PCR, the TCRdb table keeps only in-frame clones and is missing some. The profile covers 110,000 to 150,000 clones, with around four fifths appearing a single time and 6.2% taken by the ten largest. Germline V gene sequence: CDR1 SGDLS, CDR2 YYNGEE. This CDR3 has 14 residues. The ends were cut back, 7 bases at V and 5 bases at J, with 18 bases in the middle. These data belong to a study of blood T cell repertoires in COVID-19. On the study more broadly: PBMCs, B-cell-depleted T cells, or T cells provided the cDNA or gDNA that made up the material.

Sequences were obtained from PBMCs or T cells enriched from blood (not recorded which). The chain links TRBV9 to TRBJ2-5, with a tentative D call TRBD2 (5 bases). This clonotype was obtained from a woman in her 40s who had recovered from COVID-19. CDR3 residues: CASSAGSLPETQYF. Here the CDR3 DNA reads TGTGCCAGCTCCGCGGGTAGCCTTCCGGAGACCCAGTACTTC.